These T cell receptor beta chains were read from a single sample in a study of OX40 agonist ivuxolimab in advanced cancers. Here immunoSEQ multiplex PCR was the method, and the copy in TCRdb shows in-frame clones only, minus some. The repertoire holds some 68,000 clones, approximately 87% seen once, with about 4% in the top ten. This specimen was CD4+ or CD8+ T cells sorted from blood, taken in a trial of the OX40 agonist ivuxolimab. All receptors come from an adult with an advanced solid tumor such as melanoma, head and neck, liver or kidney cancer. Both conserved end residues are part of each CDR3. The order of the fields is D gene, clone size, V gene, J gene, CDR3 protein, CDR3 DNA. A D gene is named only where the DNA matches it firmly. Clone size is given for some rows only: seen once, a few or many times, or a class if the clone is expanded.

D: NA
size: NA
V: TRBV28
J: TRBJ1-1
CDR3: CASRGDGNTEAFF
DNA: TGTGCCAGCAGGGGGGACGGAAACACTGAAGCTTTCTTT

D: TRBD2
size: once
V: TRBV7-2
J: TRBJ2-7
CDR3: CASSSRRGGSSYEQYF
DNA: TGTGCCAGCAGCTCACGGCGGGGGGGCAGTTCCTACGAGCAGTACTTC

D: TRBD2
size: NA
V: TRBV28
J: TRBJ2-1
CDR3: CASFAGGATYNEQFF
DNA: TGTGCCAGCTTCGCGGGAGGGGCCACCTACAATGAGCAGTTCTTC

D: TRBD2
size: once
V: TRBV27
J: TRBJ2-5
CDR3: CASARGRGLETQYF
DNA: TGTGCCAGCGCCCGGGGGAGGGGTTTAGAGACCCAGTACTTC

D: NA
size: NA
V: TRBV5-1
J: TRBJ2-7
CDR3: CASSLGVESDEQYF
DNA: TGCGCCAGCAGCTTGGGTGTGGAGAGTGACGAGCAGTACTTC

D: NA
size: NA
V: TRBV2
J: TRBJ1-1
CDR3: CASRDPETGLRTPEAFF
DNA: TGTGCCAGCAGGGACCCGGAGACAGGCTTACGAACTCCCGAAGCTTTCTTT

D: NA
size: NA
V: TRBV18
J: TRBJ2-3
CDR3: CASSPDLAAGDTQYF
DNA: TGTGCCAGCTCACCAGATTTGGCAGCTGGAGATACGCAGTATTTT

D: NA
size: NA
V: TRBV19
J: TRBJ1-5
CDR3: CASSIDRDQPQHF
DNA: TGTGCCAGTAGTATAGATCGGGATCAGCCCCAGCATTTT

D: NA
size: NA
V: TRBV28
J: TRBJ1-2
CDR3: CASSLRGAVANYGYTF
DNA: TGTGCCAGCAGTTTAAGAGGGGCAGTAGCTAACTATGGCTACACCTTC

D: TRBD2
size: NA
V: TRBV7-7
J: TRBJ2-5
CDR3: CASSPNTGTSRETQYF
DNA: TGTGCCAGCAGCCCAAACACCGGGACTAGTAGAGAGACCCAGTACTTC

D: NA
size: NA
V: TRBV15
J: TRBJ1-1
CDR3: CATNALGGMNTEAFF
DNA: TGTGCCACCAACGCCCTGGGGGGGATGAACACTGAAGCTTTCTTT

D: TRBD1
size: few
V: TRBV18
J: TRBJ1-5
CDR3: CASSPQGQGSNQPQHF
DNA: TGTGCCAGCTCACCACAAGGACAGGGGAGCAATCAGCCCCAGCATTTT

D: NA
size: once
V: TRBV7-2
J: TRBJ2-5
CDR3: CASSSYWEETQYF
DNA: TGTGCCAGCAGCTCCTACTGGGAAGAGACCCAGTACTTC

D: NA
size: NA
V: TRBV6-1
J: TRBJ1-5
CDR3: CASSRDYQPQHF
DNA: TGTGCCAGCAGTCGGGACTATCAGCCCCAGCATTTT

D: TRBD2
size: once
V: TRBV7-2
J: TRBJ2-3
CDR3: CASSLGLAGVFGTDTQYF
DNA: TGTGCCAGCAGCTTAGGCCTAGCGGGGGTTTTTGGCACAGATACGCAGTATTTT

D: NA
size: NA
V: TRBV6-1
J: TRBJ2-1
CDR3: CASRRVNEQFF
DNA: TGTGCCAGCCGGCGGGTGAATGAGCAGTTCTTC

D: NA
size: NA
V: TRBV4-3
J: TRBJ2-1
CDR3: CASSQDGESSYNEQFF
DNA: TGCGCCAGCAGCCAAGACGGGGAGAGCTCCTACAATGAGCAGTTCTTC

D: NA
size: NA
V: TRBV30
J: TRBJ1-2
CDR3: CAWSIGGSNYGYTF
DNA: TGTGCCTGGAGTATAGGGGGGTCGAACTATGGCTACACCTTC

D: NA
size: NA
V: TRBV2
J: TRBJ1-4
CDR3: CATQMGGNEKLFF
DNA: TGTGCCACCCAAATGGGAGGAAATGAAAAACTGTTTTTT

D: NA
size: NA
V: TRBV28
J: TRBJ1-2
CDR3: CASSLAVAGDYGYTF
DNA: TGTGCCAGCAGTTTAGCGGTGGCAGGTGATTATGGCTACACCTTC

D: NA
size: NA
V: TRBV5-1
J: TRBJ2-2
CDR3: CASSWAGTGATGELFF
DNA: TGCGCCAGCAGCTGGGCCGGGACTGGGGCCACCGGGGAGCTGTTTTTT

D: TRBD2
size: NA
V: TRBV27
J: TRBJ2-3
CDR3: CASNPLAGSTDTQYF
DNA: TGTGCCAGCAATCCACTAGCGGGGAGCACAGATACGCAGTATTTT

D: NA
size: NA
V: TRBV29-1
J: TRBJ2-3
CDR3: CSPGADTQYF
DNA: TGCAGCCCAGGAGCAGATACGCAGTATTTT

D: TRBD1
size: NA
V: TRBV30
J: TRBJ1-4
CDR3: CAWRFPGGSNEKLFF
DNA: TGTGCCTGGAGATTTCCAGGGGGATCTAATGAAAAACTGTTTTTT

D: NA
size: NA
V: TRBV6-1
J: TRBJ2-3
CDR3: CATKGLAAGTDTQYF
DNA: TGTGCCACCAAGGGGCTGGCCGCTGGCACAGATACGCAGTATTTT

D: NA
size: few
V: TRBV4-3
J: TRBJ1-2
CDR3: CASRGGGSYGYTF
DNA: TGCGCCAGCAGGGGGGGAGGATCCTATGGCTACACCTTC

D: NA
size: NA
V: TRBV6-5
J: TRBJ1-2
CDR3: CASATGSGYTF
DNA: TGTGCCAGCGCCACCGGGAGCGGCTACACCTTC

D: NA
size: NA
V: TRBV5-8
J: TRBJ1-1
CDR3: CASSVRGNTEAFF
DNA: TGTGCCAGCAGCGTGAGGGGAAACACTGAAGCTTTCTTT

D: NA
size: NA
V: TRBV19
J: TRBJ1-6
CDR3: CASSHPPQGSPLHF
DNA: TGTGCCAGTAGCCACCCGCCCCAGGGCTCACCCCTCCACTTT

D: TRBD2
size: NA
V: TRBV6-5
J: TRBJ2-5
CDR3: CASSLSGRLGETQYF
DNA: TGTGCCAGCAGCCTCAGCGGGAGGCTGGGGGAGACCCAGTACTTC

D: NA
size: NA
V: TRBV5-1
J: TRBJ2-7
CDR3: CASSLASGSYEQYF
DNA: TGCGCCAGCAGCTTGGCATCAGGGTCCTACGAGCAGTACTTC

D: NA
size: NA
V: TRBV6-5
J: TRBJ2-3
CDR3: CASSYARVTTHTQYF
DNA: TGTGCCAGCAGTTACGCCAGGGTAACGACACATACGCAGTATTTT

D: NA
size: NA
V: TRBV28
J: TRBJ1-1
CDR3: CASSLGRANTEAFF
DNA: TGTGCCAGCAGTTTAGGCAGGGCGAACACTGAAGCTTTCTTT

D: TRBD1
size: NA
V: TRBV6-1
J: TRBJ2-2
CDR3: CASSQGARELFF
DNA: TGTGCCAGCAGCCAGGGGGCCCGGGAGCTGTTTTTT

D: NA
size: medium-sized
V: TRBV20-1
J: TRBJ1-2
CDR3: CSVGNDGYTF
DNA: TGCAGTGTAGGGAACGATGGCTACACCTTC

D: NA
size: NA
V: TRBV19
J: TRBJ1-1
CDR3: CASSEDSTGFTEAFF
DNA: TGTGCCAGTAGTGAAGACTCTACAGGGTTCACTGAAGCTTTCTTT

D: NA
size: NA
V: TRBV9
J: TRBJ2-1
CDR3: CASSAGGTDGPHYNEQFF
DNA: TGTGCCAGCAGCGCCGGGGGGACAGACGGACCCCATTACAATGAGCAGTTCTTC

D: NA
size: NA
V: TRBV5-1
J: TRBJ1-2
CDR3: CASSRDINYGYTF
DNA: TGCGCCAGCAGCCGGGACATAAACTATGGCTACACCTTC

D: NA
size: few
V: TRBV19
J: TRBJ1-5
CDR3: CASSIAGGSNQPQHF
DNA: TGTGCCAGTAGTATAGCTGGGGGTAGCAATCAGCCCCAGCATTTT

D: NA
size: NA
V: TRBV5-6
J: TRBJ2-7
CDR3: CASSRGGYEQYF
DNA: TGTGCCAGCAGCCGAGGAGGATACGAGCAGTACTTC

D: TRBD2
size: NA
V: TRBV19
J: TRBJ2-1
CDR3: CASSIEGEGINEQFF
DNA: TGTGCCAGTAGTATAGAGGGGGAGGGGATAAATGAGCAGTTCTTC

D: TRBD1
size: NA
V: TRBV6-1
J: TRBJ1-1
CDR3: CASTERGRLNTEAFF
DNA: TGTGCCAGCACCGAGAGGGGGCGGCTGAACACTGAAGCTTTCTTT

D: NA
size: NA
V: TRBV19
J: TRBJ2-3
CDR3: CASSGQGLYTDTQYF
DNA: TGTGCCAGTAGTGGACAGGGACTATACACAGATACGCAGTATTTT

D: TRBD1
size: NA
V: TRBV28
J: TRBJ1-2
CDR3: CASTKGALSYGYTF
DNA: TGTGCCAGTACTAAGGGGGCGCTTAGCTATGGCTACACCTTC

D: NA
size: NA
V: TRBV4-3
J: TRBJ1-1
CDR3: CASSHLRTGNTEAFF
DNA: TGCGCCAGCAGCCACCTCCGCACAGGAAACACTGAAGCTTTCTTT

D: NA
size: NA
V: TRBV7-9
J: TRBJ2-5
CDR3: CASSPQGSAGETQYF
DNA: TGTGCCAGCAGCCCCCAAGGTTCGGCTGGGGAGACCCAGTACTTC

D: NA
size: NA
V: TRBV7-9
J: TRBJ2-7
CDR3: CASSLAGWEEQYF
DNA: TGTGCCAGCAGCTTAGCGGGGTGGGAGGAGCAGTACTTC

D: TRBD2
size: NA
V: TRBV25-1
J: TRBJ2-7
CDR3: CASPGRASGSLPTTRKYF
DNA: TGTGCCAGCCCCGGGCGGGCTAGCGGGAGCCTACCTACTACGAGGAAGTACTTC

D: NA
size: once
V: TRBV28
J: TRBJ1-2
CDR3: CASSLTRDQYGYTF
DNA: TGTGCCAGCAGTTTAACCAGGGACCAGTATGGCTACACCTTC